These 17 T cell receptor beta chains share one sample of origin, sequenced in a study of T cell responses to AZD1222 COVID-19 vaccine. Data came from immunoSEQ multiplex PCR; TCRdb stores just in-frame clones and leaves some out. Among some 99,000 clones listed, 70% to 90% were seen once. The sample consisted of peripheral blood, taken on day 0 of AZD1222 vaccination. The receptors were gathered from an adult in good health.

The sample holds a few counts of this clone. The chain joins TRBV11-3 to TRBJ2-7, with 8 bases fitting TRBD1. The CDR3 sequence is 15 residues long. The junction had 5 bases not matched to a gene; V was cut back by 1 base and J by 3 bases. Germline V gene lookup returns CDR1 SGHNT and CDR2 YENEEA. CDR3 DNA: TGTGCCAGCAGCTTAGGGGGGACAGGACTCTACGAGCAGTACTTC. Translating it yields CASSLGGTGLYEQYF.

This clone came up a few times. The CDR3 DNA sequence: TGTGCCTGGAGTGTAGGCGGGTATGGCTACACCTTC. As protein: CAWSVGGYGYTF. The rearrangement links TRBV30 to TRBJ1-2; D is unclear. The CDR3 extends over 12 amino acids. Germline lookup yields CDR1 GTSNPN and CDR2 SVGIG (reference sequence). V shed 0 bases and J shed 5 bases, with 7 bases lying between them.

The chain recombines TRBV2 with TRBJ2-7, with 10 bases lining up with TRBD2. The germline gives CDR1 SNHLY, CDR2 FYNNEI. Germline trimming cut 8 bases from V and 4 bases from J; bases unmatched to any gene: 8. The CDR3 is 14 amino acids. The CDR3 loop reads CASSPSGGAYEQYF. As DNA, the CDR3 is TGTGCCAGCTCCCCCAGCGGGGGGGCGTACGAGCAGTACTTC.

The rearrangement uses TRBV7-3 and TRBJ2-1; 14 bases match TRBD2. Germline V gene data show CDR1 as SGHTA and CDR2 as FQGTGA. This CDR3 has 15 residues. J was trimmed by 6 bases and V by 4 bases; bases with no gene match: 2. The CDR3 nucleotides read TGTGCCAGCAGCTATGGACTAGCGGGAGGCAATGAGCAGTTCTTC. Translation gives CASSYGLAGGNEQFF. The full variable domain, in which reference TRBV7-3 and TRBJ2-1 provide the parts outside the CDR3, is GAGVSQTPSNKVTEKGKYVELRCDPISGHTALYWYRQSLGQGPEFLIYFQGTGAADDSGLPNDRFFAVRPEGSVSTLKIQRTERGDSAVYLCASSYGLAGGNEQFFGPGTRLTVL.

V and J are TRBV6-5 and TRBJ2-2; D not certain. Per germline, CDR1 MNHEY and CDR2 SVGAGI. This CDR3 has 12 amino acids. The ends were cut back, 5 bases at V and 7 bases at J, with 8 bases in the middle. Written as DNA, the CDR3 is TGTGCCAGCAGTCTGGGCGGCGGGGAGCTGTTTTTT. The encoded protein is CASSLGGGELFF.

The rearrangement uses TRBV6-5 and TRBJ2-7; 8 nucleotides line up with TRBD1. CDR1 and CDR2 from the germline V gene are MNHEY and SVGAGI. V shed 6 bases and J 0 bases; nucleotides not matched to a gene: 4. The CDR3 loop spans 14 amino acids. CDR3 DNA: TGTGCCAGCAGCAGGACAGGGAGCTCCTACGAGCAGTACGTC. It codes for CASSRTGSSYEQYV.

CDR3 DNA: TGTGCCAGCAGTTTACTCGGCAATCAGCCCCAGCATTTT. It translates to CASSLLGNQPQHF. The chain employs TRBV12-3 or TRBV12-4 and TRBJ1-5, with no clear D. CDR3 length: 13 amino acids. V shed 2 bases and J shed 2 bases, with 4 bases lying between them.

J is TRBJ2-3 and V is TRBV7-2; D is unclear. The CDR3 covers 9 residues. Germline V lookup: CDR1 SGHTA, CDR2 FQGNSA. V dropped 5 bases and J dropped 12 bases, with 6 bases sitting between them. CDR3 nucleotides: TGTGCCAGCAGCCCCCTCCAGTATTTT. Residues: CASSPLQYF.

This sequence joins TRBV4-3 and TRBJ2-2; 11 bases fit TRBD2. V was clipped by 1 base and J by 5 bases; unmatched bases: 3. Germline V gene data show CDR1 as LGHNA and CDR2 as YSLEER. The CDR3 sequence is 16 residues long. The CDR3 region is CASSQGVAGGTGELFF. The CDR3, as DNA: TGCGCCAGCAGCCAAGGGGTAGCGGGGGGGACCGGGGAGCTGTTTTTT.

This sequence joins TRBV2 and TRBJ1-2; D is undetermined. The CDR3 has 15 residues. The germline V gene encodes CDR1 SNHLY and CDR2 FYNNEI. V was clipped by 5 bases and J by 3 bases, with 16 bases between them. CDR3 bases: TGTGCCAGCAGTCCCTCTGTAAACAGCCACTATGGCTACACCTTC. Its protein product is CASSPSVNSHYGYTF.

The sample holds a few counts of this clone. This chain connects TRBV10-3 to TRBJ1-1; D possibly corresponds to TRBD1 (5 bases). This CDR3 contains 15 residues. Trimming pared 7 bases from V and 1 base from J, leaving 16 bases between. The V gene's germline CDR1 is ENHRY and CDR2 SYGVKD. CDR3 nucleotide sequence: TGTGCCATCAAGGCCACTTCGGGACCGAACACTGAAGCTTTCTTT. Translation: CAIKATSGPNTEAFF.

The rearrangement joins TRBV30 to TRBJ1-2; no firm D call. The length of the CDR3 is 15 residues. Germline V lookup: CDR1 GTSNPN, CDR2 SVGIG (reference sequence). The V and J ends lost 0 bases and 2 bases respectively, with 13 bases between them. CDR3 nucleotide sequence: TGTGCCTGGAGTGTCCGGACCGCCGCGAACTATGGCTACACCTTC. This sequence encodes CAWSVRTAANYGYTF. Full variable domain (remainder filled in from reference TRBV30 and TRBJ1-2): SQTIHQWPATLVQPVGSPLSLECTVEGTSNPNLYWYRQAAGRGLQLLFYSVGIGQISSEVPQNLSASRPQDRQFILSSKKLLLSDSGFYLCAWSVRTAANYGYTFGSGTRLTVV.

The V and J genes are TRBV19 and TRBJ2-2; D gene uncertain. Germline lookup yields CDR1 LNHDA and CDR2 SQIVND (reference sequence). The CDR3 loop spans 15 amino acids. V lost 5 bases, J lost 0 bases, and 10 bases lay in between. CDR3 sequence: CASSPLPSNTGELFF. The CDR3 DNA is TGTGCCAGTAGTCCCCTGCCGTCGAACACCGGGGAGCTGTTTTTT.

The genes are TRBV7-8 and TRBJ2-7; D is undetermined. Germline V lookup: CDR1 SGHVS, CDR2 FQNEAQ. V was trimmed by 1 base and J by 5 bases, leaving 9 bases between them. CDR3 length: 13 amino acids. The CDR3 nucleotides are TGTGCCAGCAGCTTAGAGCAAAGTCACGAGCAGTACGTC. It translates to CASSLEQSHEQYV.

This chain joins TRBV2 and TRBJ1-5; TRBD1 matches 9 bases. V was clipped by 6 bases and J by 5 bases; unmatched bases: 8. Looked up from germline, CDR1 is SNHLY and CDR2 is FYNNEI. The CDR3 contains 15 residues. The chain's CDR3 is CASRGTGWLDQPQHF. CDR3 sequence (DNA): TGTGCCAGCAGGGGGACAGGGTGGTTGGATCAGCCCCAGCATTTT.

This clone showed up just once. The chain recombines TRBV27 with TRBJ2-1; D is perhaps TRBD1 (7 bases). Germline values: CDR1 MNHEY, CDR2 SMNVEV (reference sequence). The CDR3 covers 14 residues. V was clipped by 7 bases and J by 2 bases, with 12 bases between them. The CDR3 DNA sequence: TGTGCCAGCACAGGAGGGGGCGCCTACAATGAGCAGTTCTTC. This translates into CASTGGGAYNEQFF.

The table lists this clone with a count of one. The V gene is TRBV5-1, the J gene TRBJ2-1, with TRBD2 matching 11 bases. J lost 6 bases, V lost 9 bases, and 8 bases had no gene match. Germline assignment: CDR1 SGHRS and CDR2 YFSETQ. The CDR3 totals 14 residues. CDR3 sequence (DNA): TGCGCCACTGGGCTAGCGGGGGGAATCAATGAGCAGTTCTTC. It encodes CATGLAGGINEQFF.